The TCR beta chain under discussion was sequenced for a study of OX40 agonist ivuxolimab in advanced cancers. Across the study: Ivuxolimab, an antibody acting as an agonist of OX40 (CD134), was used to treat patients. Findings of the study overall: Low clonal expansion, among the lowest seen, marked partial responders at 0.1-3.0 mg/kg.

Clones were read by immunoSEQ multiplex PCR, and TCRdb kept only the in-frame ones, dropping some. The sample has 85,000 to 90,000 clones, approximately 85% seen once. Sampling of blood occurred at baseline, cycle 4 day 1, and cycle 7 day 1. In the case of this clone: The target antigen is unknown.

The CDR3 has 19 amino acids. After removal of 3 bases from V and 3 bases from J, the junction contained 14 bases not matched to a gene. Germline V gives CDR1 LNHDA, CDR2 SQIVND (reference sequence). The receptor was isolated from an adult with an advanced solid tumor such as melanoma, head and neck, liver or kidney cancer. The chain links TRBV19 to TRBJ1-2, with 12 bases lining up with TRBD1. The source was CD4+ or CD8+ T cells sorted from blood, collected in a trial of the OX40 agonist ivuxolimab. This CDR3 is CASSIRWLGQGAPDYGYTF. The CDR3 coding sequence is TGTGCCAGTAGTATTCGGTGGTTGGGACAGGGGGCGCCTGACTATGGCTACACCTTC.